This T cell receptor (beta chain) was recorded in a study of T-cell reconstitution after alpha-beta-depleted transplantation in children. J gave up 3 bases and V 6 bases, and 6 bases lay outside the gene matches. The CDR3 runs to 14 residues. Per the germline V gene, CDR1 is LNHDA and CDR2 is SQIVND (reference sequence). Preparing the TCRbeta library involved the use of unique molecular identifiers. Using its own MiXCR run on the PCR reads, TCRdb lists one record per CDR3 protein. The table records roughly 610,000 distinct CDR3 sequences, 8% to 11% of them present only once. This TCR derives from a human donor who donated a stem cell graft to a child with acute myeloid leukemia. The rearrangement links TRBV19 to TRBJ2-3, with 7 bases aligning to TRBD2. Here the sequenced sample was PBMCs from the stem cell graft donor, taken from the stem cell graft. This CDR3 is CASRDIAGTDTQYF. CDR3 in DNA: TGTGCCAGTAGGGATATAGCGGGTACAGATACGCAGTATTTT.